This TCR beta chain originates from a study of chemoradiotherapy in HPV16-positive cancers (dated by TCRdb to 2021 to 2024). Background for the entire study: Candidate HPV-specific T-cell clones and common TCR motifs were defined through functional T-cell assays on cells from a couple of HPV16-positive patients. The study asked whether T-cell immunity against the HPV oncoproteins E6 and E7 changes during chemoradiotherapy and whether it affects survival. The candidate HPV-specific TCRs and motifs were subsequently tracked in TCR repertoires obtained from roughly 85 patients with HPV-related cancers.

Repertoires were sampled multiple times during chemoradiotherapy, which allowed clonal expansion in the tumor microenvironment to be followed. Receptor libraries were prepared by the immunoSEQ multiplex PCR assay. TCRdb stores this immuneACCESS table with in-frame sequences only. Part of the clones is absent; in the studies checked, under half of the shortfall reflects unresolved V genes, and no reason is known for the rest. This sample lists about 21,000 clones; approximately 86% were detected once. In total, the top ten clones hold 3.5% to 6% of the sample. What the authors observed across the whole study: Expansion of candidate HPV-specific clones and E7-related TCR motifs was observed in the tumor microenvironment during treatment, whereas no such expansion was observed for non-HPV-specific T cells. The functional definition of HPV-specific T cells came from only a couple of HPV16-positive patients, and the survival association was reported for HPV16-positive patients. In HPV16-positive patients, expansion of HPV-responsive T cells during chemoradiotherapy was found to be associated with improved recurrence-free survival.

This clone appeared a single time. It has no known antigen specificity. Qualities for individual bases were not recorded, and no much larger clone is one base off. Trimming at the junction amounts to 0 bases on V and 0 bases on J, and the germline ends lie 10 bases apart. From the cysteine up to the phenylalanine, the CDR3 has a length of 16 residues. Solely the CDR3 DNA is kept, with 48 bases framed from the first base. CDR1 SGHRS and CDR2 YFSETQ were looked up in the germline V gene. The sample here was blood, taken from a patient who underwent chemoradiotherapy. The rearranged segments are TRBV5-1 and TRBJ2-1, with the D gene call left open. The clonotype comes from a human donor with HPV-associated anogenital cancer. In nucleotide form, the sequence is TGCGCCAGCAGCTTGGCCAATAAGGGCTCCTACAATGAGCAGTTCTTC. Its protein product is CASSLANKGSYNEQFF.